The entry that follows covers one T cell receptor (beta chain) sequence. The antigen is not known. The source of the sample is a study of radiotherapy plus CTLA-4 blockade in lung cancer. Notes on the study in general: TCR clones from tumors expanded in blood after radiotherapy plus ipilimumab.

Libraries were prepared by immunoSEQ multiplex PCR; TCRdb keeps only in-frame clonotypes and omits some of them. The sample holds about 90,000 clones, about four fifths seen once. Focal radiation and CTLA-4 blockade (ipilimumab) were tested in chemo-refractory metastatic non-small-cell lung cancer patients. CDR3 length equals 14 residues. Germline assignment: CDR1 SGHRS and CDR2 YFSETQ. V was shortened by 4 bases and J by 1 base, with 11 bases between the two germline ends. This clonotype originated in a human donor with non-small cell lung cancer that progressed on radiotherapy plus ipilimumab. The source material was peripheral blood, sampled from a patient treated with radiotherapy plus ipilimumab. V usage is TRBV5-1 and J usage is TRBJ1-1; tentative D call: TRBD1 (6 bases). The CDR3 spells CASSEQGENTEAFF. The CDR3 DNA reads as TGCGCCAGCAGCGAACAGGGCGAGAACACTGAAGCTTTCTTT.